This paragraph reports one TCR beta chain. Antigen specificity is unknown. Germline V gene sequence: CDR1 SGHRS, CDR2 YFSETQ. The trim removed 4 bases at V and 3 bases at J, leaving 5 bases unmatched. The CDR3 spans 15 residues. This entry comes from a study of Ad26.COV2.S vaccination and SARS-CoV-2 variants. Study in general: The donor belonged to the COV1001 Ad26.COV2.S trial arm. Study-wide results and caveats: Spike-specific TCR breadth in vaccine recipients exceeded that seen in placebo recipients.

Profiling relied on immunoSEQ multiplex PCR, and the TCRdb table lists in-frame clones only, not all of them. The repertoire holds around 400,000 clones, with roughly 85% as singletons. The treatment was: some 20 received Ad26.COV2.S at low or high dose, single or two shots; about 5 received placebo; per-sample allocation not given. Material that was analyzed had been drawn on day 63 after the first vaccine or placebo injection. This material consisted of peripheral blood, taken in a trial of Ad26.COV2.S vaccine versus placebo. The sequence came from a person aged 18-65 years who received the Ad26.COV2.S COVID-19 vaccine or a placebo. J is TRBJ2-7 and V is TRBV5-1; TRBD2 aligns across 12 bases. The CDR3 is CASSPGLAGDYEQYF. The DNA of the CDR3 is TGCGCCAGCAGCCCGGGACTAGCGGGTGACTACGAGCAGTACTTC.